The rows below give T cell receptor beta chains drawn from one sample of a study of patients and donors after allogeneic stem cell transplantation. A single record per CDR3 protein comes from TCRdb applying MiXCR to the RT-PCR reads. The profile shows some 200,000 distinct CDR3 sequences, more than 35% of them singletons. Material for sequencing was blood, either unsorted or a sorted T cell fraction (not recorded which). Receptors were obtained from a human donor who was either an allogeneic HSCT recipient or a stem cell or donor lymphocyte infusion donor (not recorded which). It is not recorded whose cells these are; they may come from a transplant donor. Both conserved end residues are part of each CDR3. The D gene is left open where the match is weak. Where a row states a size, it is once, few, many or the class of an expanded clone; other rows omit it.

>NA|TRBD1|TRBJ2-5|TRBV7-9
TGTGCCAGCAGCTCCCTGACAGGGCGGGAGACCCAGTACTTC
CASSSLTGRETQYF
>few|NA|TRBJ1-1|TRBV12-3/TRBV12-4
TGTGCCAGCAGTTGGATCAGGGCTATGGGCGTCACTGAAGCTTTCTTT
CASSWIRAMGVTEAFF
>NA|NA|TRBJ2-7|TRBV20-1
TGCAGTGCTCTGGGACTCACTTCGTCCTACGAGCAGTACTTC
CSALGLTSSYEQYF
>few|TRBD1|TRBJ2-3|TRBV7-8
TGTGCCAGCAGCCGTCGGGACAGATTCTTAATCGGGCAGTATTTT
CASSRRDRFLIGQYF
>NA|NA|TRBJ2-5|TRBV20-1
TGCAGTGCTAGAGTGCGGACGAGTCAGGAGACCCAGTACTTC
CSARVRTSQETQYF
>few|TRBD1|TRBJ1-1|TRBV28
TGTGCCAGCAGTTGGACAGGAGAAAAGGACACTGAAGCTTTCTTT
CASSWTGEKDTEAFF
>NA|TRBD1|TRBJ1-4|TRBV27
TGTGCCAGCAGAGGGGACAGATTCGGGAGTAGTGAAAAACTGTTTTTT
CASRGDRFGSSEKLFF
>few|TRBD2|TRBJ2-1|TRBV19
TGTGCCAGTAGTTGGGACTACTACAATGAGCAGTTCTTC
CASSWDYYNEQFF
>NA|NA|TRBJ2-1|TRBV24-1
TGTGCCACCAGAGGAAGCCGGGGCAATGAGCAGTTCTTC
CATRGSRGNEQFF
>few|NA|TRBJ1-3|TRBV3-1
TGTGCCAGCAGCCAAGATGGTCGGCAGCGAGCGGGAAACACCATATATTTT
CASSQDGRQRAGNTIYF